This paragraph covers one TCR beta chain sequence. Its antigen is not yet known. Base qualities were left out, and no much larger clone turns up one base away. The record originates from a study of cytomegalovirus exposure and HLA in healthy donors (dated by TCRdb to between 2016 and 2019). With regard to the full study: An earlier analysis of 587 of the donors reported about 280 Gb of sequence data and 100 million to 120 million unique TCR beta sequences obtained from 180 million or so T cells. Alongside the repertoire data, information on donor age, sex, ethnicity and CMV serostatus was compiled. Every discovery cohort repertoire had been produced on one sequencing platform. Four to six DR-DQ haplotypes were handled as single units for association and clustering because linkage in the cohort was strong. An earlier analysis of 450 to 750 of the donors used high-throughput TCR beta sequencing to judge whether each TCR beta V gene segment behaved as functional or pseudogenic. The T cell repertoires of 666 subjects were profiled by immunosequencing and related to cytomegalovirus serostatus. A later genetic analysis took genome-wide SNP genotypes for about 60% of the roughly 670 donors and used that subset as a discovery cohort. To predict cytomegalovirus infection status, the study brought together high-throughput TCR immunosequencing, statistical association of individual TCRs with disease status, and machine learning. The number of donors typed differed by locus, with about 629-630 for A, B, C, DRB1 and DQB1, more than 500 for DQA1, 600 to 610 for DPA1, and about 450 for DPB1. Along with the approximately 650-subject first cohort, a separate validation cohort of about 110 different subjects was used. An early release that covered several hundred HLA-typed donors contained about 300 gigabases of sequencing data and around 80 million unique TCR sequences. Among about 360 genotyped donors of the cohort, an average of approximately 240,000 unique TCR beta nucleotide sequences were sequenced per donor, 15% to 20% of them non-productive. The genetic ancestry cluster associated with self-reported Caucasian donors included 81% of the 398 genotyped donors. The aim of the study was to test whether cataloging public T cell receptors could identify signatures of past pathogen exposure. The later analysis used no new phenotypic data to find candidate immune exposures, relying instead on TCR beta sequences and their occurrence across donors. In a later analysis, previously published TCR beta repertoires from 500 to 750 donors were re-analyzed and high-resolution HLA genotyping was added so that TCR occurrence patterns could be studied. Class I and class II HLA loci were covered by the typing at four-digit resolution.

Findings and caveats that apply to the study as a whole: Across donors, most TCR sequences were observed very rarely, whereas some public TCRs were present in many individuals. A cluster of highly shared sequence variants was judged likely to be a technical artifact of the sequencing pipeline. When HLA alleles, especially DR and DQ, strongly co-occurred, TCR associations were difficult to assign to individual alleles. It was suggested by the authors that the approach could potentially be generalized to other disease states and immunological phenotypes. According to a later analysis, most CMV-associated TCR beta chains appeared to be HLA-restricted, and the HLA associations seemed to be driven largely by CMV exposure. At a false discovery rate of 0.05, a later analysis linked 16,951 TCR beta sequences to specific HLA alleles. The cohort was sequenced for TCR beta chains only, and without alpha or paired-chain data the features that could be detected were limited. Some IMGT-functional V segments, including TRBV6-2 and TRBV6-3, could not be told apart with the 87-base-pair reads, so those segments were excluded. In a later genetic analysis, a missense DCLRE1C variant was associated with V-gene and J-gene trimming of TCR beta chains, and the association was replicated in an independent cohort. In a later analysis, HLA-associated TCR beta chains showed more clonal expansion and lower generation probabilities than non-associated chains that were equally common. The classifier was reported to diagnose cytomegalovirus status with high specificity and sensitivity in both the original cohort and the validation cohort. Because counts were too low, roughly 17 rarely observed V segments, including chromosome 9 orphons, were left out of the earlier analysis of a few hundred of the donors. In vitro tests confirmed that a few of the cytomegalovirus-associated TCR beta chains recognize cytomegalovirus antigens. Because some donors lacked HLA typing at each locus, the association tests relied only on the typed subset. In an earlier analysis of around 600 of the donors, most TCR beta V segments appeared in productive rearrangements about 90% or about 30% of the time, broadly matching IMGT annotations. Sequencing depth was assumed to be roughly uniform across donors in the presence/absence analyses, though that assumption may not hold. In a later analysis, several top co-occurrence clusters were reported to appear linked to parvovirus B19, influenza, CMV and Epstein-Barr virus. Correlated functional status among segregating V segments might reflect linkage disequilibrium, but an unknown experimental factor could not be ruled out. In the study, about 150 TCR beta chains were listed as associated with cytomegalovirus. Immune exposure information for the cohort was limited to CMV serostatus. According to a later genetic analysis, donors in an Asian-associated ancestry cluster had fewer N-insertions in productive TCRs than the approximately 610-donor mean. A further reported finding was that TCR beta sequences accurately predicted the HLA-A and HLA-B alleles for most subjects in the first cohort. A later analysis found that TCR association rates varied across HLA loci, with DRB1 alleles showing the most associated TCRs and HLA-C alleles the fewest.

CDR1 and CDR2 (MNHEY, SVGAGI) derive from the germline V gene. V is reduced by 6 bases and J by 5 bases, leaving a spacing of 11 bases between them. From cysteine to phenylalanine, the CDR3 is 13 amino acids long. Kept here is only the CDR3 DNA, which spans 39 bases and is read in frame from base 1. Libraries were built with the immunoSEQ multiplex PCR assay. The multiplex PCR relied on a mix of 60 forward primers for TCR Vbeta segments and 13 reverse primers for TCR Jbeta segments. A multiplex PCR assay on genomic DNA amplified the CDR3 region of rearranged TCR beta genes. On the Illumina HiSeq System, the amplified TCR beta libraries were sequenced as 87-base-pair reads. The source study handled its data this way. Across the 600 to 700 repertoires, a later analysis counted 78 million or so unique TCR beta chains, 9.5 million to 13 million of which were shared by at least two donors. Raw reads were error-corrected and collapsed into unique sequences with a nearest-neighbor algorithm that merged closely related sequences to remove PCR and sequencing errors. To assign V, D and J gene segments, CDR3 sequences were aligned to IMGT reference sequences. Each retained sequence needed at least a six-nucleotide match to both a V gene segment and a J gene segment. A rearrangement was called productive if the CDR3 had no stop codons and remained in frame with V and J, and every other rearrangement was called non-productive. Following IMGT convention, CDR3 was defined as the stretch from the second conserved V-encoded cysteine up to the conserved J-encoded phenylalanine. Sequences without an unambiguous match to a single V gene segment were excluded from the earlier analysis of a few hundred of the donors. An earlier analysis of 587 of the donors called V segments functional above 56.7% productive rearrangements and segregating when the between-donor standard deviation exceeded 5%. To diagnose cytomegalovirus status from the catalog of TCR beta chain sequences, a statistical classification framework was built. In a later analysis, TCR nucleotide sequences were compared against IMGT/GENE-DB human TR gene sequences so that V and J genes could be assigned. A later analysis assigned CDR3 sequences and most-parsimonious VDJ recombination scenarios with the TCRdist pipeline. In a later analysis, each TCR beta chain was defined by its CDR3 amino acid sequence together with its V-gene family, and reads without a unique V-gene family were excluded. In a later analysis, 450 to 600 highly shared, low-generation-probability nucleotide sequences were removed to address suspected cross-contamination and a sequencing artifact. In a later analysis, a clonal expansion index for each public chain was calculated from normalized within-repertoire ranks of inferred template counts. Generation probabilities in a later analysis came from a VDJ recombination model fitted to out-of-frame rearrangements, and those results were checked against IGoR. A later analysis scored TCR-TCR, TCR-HLA and TCR-CMV co-occurrence with hypergeometric tests, applying a repertoire-size bias correction to TCR pairs. False discovery rates were estimated in a later analysis by permuting HLA or CMV assignments 20 times. In a later analysis, co-occurring TCRs were grouped using DBSCAN, with TCRdist sequence similarity added in when clustering inside HLA-allele-positive subsets. Co-occurrence clustering excluded repertoires with fewer than 30,000 or more than 120,000 public chains, plus five with anomalous nucleotide sharing. The clones in this table, taken by TCRdb from immuneACCESS, are in-frame only. Not every clone is retained; where verified, under half of the shortfall comes from an unresolved V gene, and the cause of the rest is unknown. V and J calls plus clone size are reproduced from that table; the DNA served to infer D and trimming. The sample records 95,000 to 150,000 clones, around 72% of which are singletons. The ten largest account for under 9.5% of the sample.

The cohort consisted of some 730 healthy bone marrow donors. At the time of sampling, all cohort members were nominally healthy, though unrecorded immune exposures were likely present. The donor tested CMV seropositive and was one of the 289 seropositive cohort members. A peripheral blood sample was collected from each donor, and TCR beta sequencing was performed on peripheral blood mononuclear cells. Genomic DNA extraction from the blood cell samples was performed with the Qiagen DNeasy Blood Extraction Kit. The TCR originated in a woman aged 45-65 years in good health and CMV-seropositive. The sample comprised PBMCs. The chain links TRBV6-5 with TRBJ1-5; TRBD1 could be the D gene, as 6 bases match. CDR3 protein: CASSQDSYQPQHF. In nucleotides, the sequence is TGTGCCAGCAGCCAGGACAGTTATCAGCCCCAGCATTTT.